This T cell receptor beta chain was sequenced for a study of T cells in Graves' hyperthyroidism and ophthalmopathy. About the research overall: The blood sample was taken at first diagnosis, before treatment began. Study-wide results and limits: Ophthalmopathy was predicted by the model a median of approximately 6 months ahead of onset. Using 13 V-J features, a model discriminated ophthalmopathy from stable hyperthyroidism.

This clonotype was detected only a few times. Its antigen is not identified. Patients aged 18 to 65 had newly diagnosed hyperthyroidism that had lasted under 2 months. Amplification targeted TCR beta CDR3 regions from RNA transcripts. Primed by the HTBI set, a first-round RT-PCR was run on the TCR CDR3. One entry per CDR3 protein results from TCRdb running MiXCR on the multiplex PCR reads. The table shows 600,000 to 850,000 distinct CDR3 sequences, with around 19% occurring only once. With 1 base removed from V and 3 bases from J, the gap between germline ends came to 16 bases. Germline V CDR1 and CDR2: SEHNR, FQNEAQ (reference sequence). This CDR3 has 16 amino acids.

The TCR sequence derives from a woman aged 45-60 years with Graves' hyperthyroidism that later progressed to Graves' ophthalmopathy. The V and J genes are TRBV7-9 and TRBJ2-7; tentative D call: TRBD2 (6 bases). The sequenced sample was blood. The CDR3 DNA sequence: TGTGCCAGCAGCTTAGATTTGGGGGGAGGACACTACGAGCAGTACTTC. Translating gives CASSLDLGGGHYEQYF.